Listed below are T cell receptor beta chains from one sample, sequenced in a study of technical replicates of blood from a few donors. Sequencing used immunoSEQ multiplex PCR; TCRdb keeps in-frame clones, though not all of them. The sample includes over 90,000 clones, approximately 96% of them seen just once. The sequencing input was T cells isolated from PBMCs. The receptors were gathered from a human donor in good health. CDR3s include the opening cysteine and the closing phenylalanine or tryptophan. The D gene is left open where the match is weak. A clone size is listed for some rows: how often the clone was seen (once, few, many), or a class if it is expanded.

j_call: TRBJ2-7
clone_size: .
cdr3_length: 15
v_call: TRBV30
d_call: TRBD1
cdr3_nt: TGTGCCTGGAGCCCCTTTGTCGGGACAGGGGGCAAGCAGTACTTC
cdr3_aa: CAWSPFVGTGGKQYF

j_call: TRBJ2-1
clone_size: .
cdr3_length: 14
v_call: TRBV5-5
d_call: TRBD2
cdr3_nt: TGTGCCAGCAGCTTGCCTAGCGGCTACAATGAGCAGTTCTTC
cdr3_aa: CASSLPSGYNEQFF

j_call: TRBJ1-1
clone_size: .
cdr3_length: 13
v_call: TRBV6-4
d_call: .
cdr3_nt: TGTGCCAGCAGCTTAACAGAGAACACTGAAGCTTTCTTT
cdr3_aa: CASSLTENTEAFF

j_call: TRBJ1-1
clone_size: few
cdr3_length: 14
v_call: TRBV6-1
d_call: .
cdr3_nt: TGTGCCAGCAGTGAACAGGGTGGGAACACTGAAGCTTTCTTT
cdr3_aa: CASSEQGGNTEAFF

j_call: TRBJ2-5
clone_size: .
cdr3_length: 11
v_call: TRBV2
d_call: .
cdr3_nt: TGTGCCAGTTACTTTCCAGAGACCCAGTACTTC
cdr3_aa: CASYFPETQYF

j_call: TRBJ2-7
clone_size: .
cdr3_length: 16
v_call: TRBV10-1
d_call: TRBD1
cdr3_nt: TGCGCCAGCAGTGAGTCACCGGGACAGGGCTCCTACGAGCAGTACTTC
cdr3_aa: CASSESPGQGSYEQYF

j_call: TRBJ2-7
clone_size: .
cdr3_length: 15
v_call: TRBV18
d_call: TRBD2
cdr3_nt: TGTGCCAGCTCACCCACTAGCGGGAGTGTCAACGAGCAGTACTTC
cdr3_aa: CASSPTSGSVNEQYF

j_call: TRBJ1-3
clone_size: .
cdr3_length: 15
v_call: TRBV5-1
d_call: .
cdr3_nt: TGCGCCAGCAGCTTGGATTCAGGGCCCGGAAACACCATATATTTT
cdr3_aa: CASSLDSGPGNTIYF

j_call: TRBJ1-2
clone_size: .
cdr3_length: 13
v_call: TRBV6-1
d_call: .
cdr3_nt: TGTGCCAGCAGGGGTACAGGGAACTATGGCTACACCTTC
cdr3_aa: CASRGTGNYGYTF

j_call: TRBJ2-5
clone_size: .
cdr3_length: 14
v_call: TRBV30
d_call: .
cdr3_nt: TGTGCCTGGAGTCCAGCGGCTATCCAAGAGACCCAGTACTTC
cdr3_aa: CAWSPAAIQETQYF

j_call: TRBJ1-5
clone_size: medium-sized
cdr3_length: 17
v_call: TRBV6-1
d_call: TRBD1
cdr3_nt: TGTGCCAGCAGTGAAGGAGCGGTGACAGGGGTCAATCAGCCCCAGCATTTT
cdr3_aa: CASSEGAVTGVNQPQHF

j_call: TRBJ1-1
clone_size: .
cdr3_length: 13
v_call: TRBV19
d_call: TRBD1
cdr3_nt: TGTGCCAGTAGTATCCAGGGGGGCACTGAAGCTTTCTTT
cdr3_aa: CASSIQGGTEAFF

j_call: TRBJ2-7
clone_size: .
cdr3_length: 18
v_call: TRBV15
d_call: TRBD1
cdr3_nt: TGTGCCACCAGCAGAGATCAGGGGGTAATGGGGTTGGACTACGAGCAGTACTTC
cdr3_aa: CATSRDQGVMGLDYEQYF

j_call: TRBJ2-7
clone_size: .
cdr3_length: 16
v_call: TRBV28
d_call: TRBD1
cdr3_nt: TGTGCCAGCAGCGGACCCGGACAGGGCCGGCGGGGCGAGCAGTACTTC
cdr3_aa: CASSGPGQGRRGEQYF

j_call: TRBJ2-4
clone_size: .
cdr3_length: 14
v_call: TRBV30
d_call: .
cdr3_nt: TGTGCCTGGAGTCCCCTCCCCCCTGTAAACATTCAGTACTTC
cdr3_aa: CAWSPLPPVNIQYF

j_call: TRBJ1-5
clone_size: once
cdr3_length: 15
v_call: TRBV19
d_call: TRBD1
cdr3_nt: TGTGCCAGCCTATCGTTTGGGACAGACAATCAGCCCCAGCATTTT
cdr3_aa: CASLSFGTDNQPQHF

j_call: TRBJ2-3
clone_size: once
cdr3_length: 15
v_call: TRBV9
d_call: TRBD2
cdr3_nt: TGTGCCAGCAGCGCCGGGACTAACTACGTAGATACGCAGTATTTT
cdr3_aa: CASSAGTNYVDTQYF

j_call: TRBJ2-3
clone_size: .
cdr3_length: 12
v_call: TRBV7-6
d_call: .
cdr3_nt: TGTGCCAGCAGCTTGGGGAGAGATACGCAGTATTTT
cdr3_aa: CASSLGRDTQYF

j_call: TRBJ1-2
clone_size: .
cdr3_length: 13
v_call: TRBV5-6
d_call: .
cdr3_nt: TGTGCCAGCAGCCTGGGACAATACTATGGCTACACCTTC
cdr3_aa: CASSLGQYYGYTF

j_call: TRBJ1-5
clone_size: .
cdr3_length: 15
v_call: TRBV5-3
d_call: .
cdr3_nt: TGTGCCAGAAGCTTGTCCCCAGACTGTGGTCAGCCCCAGCATTTT
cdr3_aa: CARSLSPDCGQPQHF

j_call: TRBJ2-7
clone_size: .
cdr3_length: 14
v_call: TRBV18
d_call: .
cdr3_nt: TGTGCCAGCTCACCAGAGACACGGCTCGGCGAGCAGTACTTC
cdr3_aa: CASSPETRLGEQYF

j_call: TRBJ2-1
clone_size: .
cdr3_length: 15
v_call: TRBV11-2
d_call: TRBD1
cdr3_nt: TGTGCCAGCAGCTTAGGCGGGACAGGGTATTATGAGCAGTTCTTC
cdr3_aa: CASSLGGTGYYEQFF

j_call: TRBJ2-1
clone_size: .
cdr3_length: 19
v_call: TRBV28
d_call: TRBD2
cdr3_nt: TGTGCCAGCAGTTTTACCCTACTAGCGGGAGTAAGGAACGACAATGAGCAGTTCTTC
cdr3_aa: CASSFTLLAGVRNDNEQFF

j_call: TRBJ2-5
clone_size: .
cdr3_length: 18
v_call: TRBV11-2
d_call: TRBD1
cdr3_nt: TGTGCCAGCAGCTTAGTAAGAGGTCAGGGGGTAATCAGGGAGACCCAGTACTTC
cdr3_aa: CASSLVRGQGVIRETQYF

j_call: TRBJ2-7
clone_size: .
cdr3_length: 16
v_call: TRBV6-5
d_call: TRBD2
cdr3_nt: TGTGCCAGCAGTTACTCCCTAGCGGGAGCCTCCTACGAGCAGTACTTC
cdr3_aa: CASSYSLAGASYEQYF

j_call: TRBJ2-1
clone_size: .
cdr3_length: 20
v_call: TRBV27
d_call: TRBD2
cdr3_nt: TGTGCCAGCAGTTTATCGGCGGGAGGGCCTCTTGCTCTCCCCTACAATGAGCAGTTCTTC
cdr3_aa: CASSLSAGGPLALPYNEQFF

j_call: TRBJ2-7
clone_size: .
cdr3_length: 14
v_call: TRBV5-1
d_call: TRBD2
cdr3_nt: TGCGCCAGCAGCTTGTGGGAGGGCCCGTACGAGCAGTACTTC
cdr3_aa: CASSLWEGPYEQYF

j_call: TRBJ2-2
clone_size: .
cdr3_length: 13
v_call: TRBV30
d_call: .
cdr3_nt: TGTGCCGCCAGTCGTCCGAACACCGGGGAGCTGTTTTTT
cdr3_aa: CAASRPNTGELFF

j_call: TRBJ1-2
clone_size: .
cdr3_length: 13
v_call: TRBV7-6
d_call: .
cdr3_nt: TGTGCCAGCAGCTTAGGGGGGGGCTATGGCTACACCTTC
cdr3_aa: CASSLGGGYGYTF

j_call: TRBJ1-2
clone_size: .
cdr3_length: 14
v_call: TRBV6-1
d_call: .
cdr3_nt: TGTGCCAGCAGTGACAACAATTATGGACAGGGCTACACCTTC
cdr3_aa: CASSDNNYGQGYTF

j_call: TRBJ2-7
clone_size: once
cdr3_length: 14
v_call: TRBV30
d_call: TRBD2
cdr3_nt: TGTGCCTGGAGTAAAAGGACTAGTCAGTACGAGCAGTACTTC
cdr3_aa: CAWSKRTSQYEQYF

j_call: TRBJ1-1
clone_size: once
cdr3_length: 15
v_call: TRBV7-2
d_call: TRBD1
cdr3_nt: TGTGCCAGCAGCTTATACGCAGGGGGAGGTACTGAAGCTTTCTTT
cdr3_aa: CASSLYAGGGTEAFF

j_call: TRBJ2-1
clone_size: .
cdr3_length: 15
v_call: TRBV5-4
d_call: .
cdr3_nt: TGTGCCAGCAACGATAGAGAAGTTCCCTACAATGAGCAGTTCTTC
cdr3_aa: CASNDREVPYNEQFF

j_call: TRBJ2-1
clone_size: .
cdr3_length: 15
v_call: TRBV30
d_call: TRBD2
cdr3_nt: TGTGCCTGGAGTATCCAGCGGGAGTTGGGAAATGAGCAGTTCTTC
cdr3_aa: CAWSIQRELGNEQFF

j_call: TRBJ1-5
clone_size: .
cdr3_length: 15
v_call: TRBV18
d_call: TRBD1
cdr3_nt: TGTGCCAGCTCCCGCCAAACAGGGGGAGATCAGCCCCAGCATTTT
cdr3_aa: CASSRQTGGDQPQHF

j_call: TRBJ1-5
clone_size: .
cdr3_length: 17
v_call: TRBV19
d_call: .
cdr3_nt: TGTGCCAGTAGTATTACTACGTCCGGTTATAGCAATCAGCCCCAGCATTTT
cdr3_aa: CASSITTSGYSNQPQHF

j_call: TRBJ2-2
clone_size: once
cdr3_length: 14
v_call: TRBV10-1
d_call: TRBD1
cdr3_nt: TGCGCCAGCAGGGGACAGAAGAACACCGGGGAGCTGTTTTTT
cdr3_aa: CASRGQKNTGELFF

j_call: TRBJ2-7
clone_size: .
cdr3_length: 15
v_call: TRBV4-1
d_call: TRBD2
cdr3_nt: TGCGCCAGCAGCCATGGACTAGCGGGAATCTACGAGCAGTACTTC
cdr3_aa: CASSHGLAGIYEQYF

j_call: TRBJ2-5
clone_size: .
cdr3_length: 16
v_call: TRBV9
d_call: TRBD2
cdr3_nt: TGTGCCAGCAGCGTAGAAGGACTAGCGATTCAAGAGACCCAGTACTTC
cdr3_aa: CASSVEGLAIQETQYF

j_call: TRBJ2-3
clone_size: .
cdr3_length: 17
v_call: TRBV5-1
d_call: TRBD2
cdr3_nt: TGCGCCAGCGAACGAGTAGCGGGAGGAACTAGCACAGATACGCAGTATTTT
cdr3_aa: CASERVAGGTSTDTQYF

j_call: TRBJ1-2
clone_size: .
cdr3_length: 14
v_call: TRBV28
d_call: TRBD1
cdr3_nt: TGTGCCAGCAGTCAGGGGGCGGGTAACTATGGCTACACCTTC
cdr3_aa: CASSQGAGNYGYTF

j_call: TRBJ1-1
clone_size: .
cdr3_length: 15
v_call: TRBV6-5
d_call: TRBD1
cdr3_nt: TGTGCCAGCAAGACAGGGGGCGTATTGGGAACTGAAGCTTTCTTT
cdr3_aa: CASKTGGVLGTEAFF